A single sample is the source of the 16 T cell receptor beta chains below, sequenced in a study of cytomegalovirus exposure and HLA in healthy donors. The primer mix had 60 Vbeta and 13 Jbeta primers. TCRdb's copy holds only in-frame clones and misses some; the assay was immunoSEQ multiplex PCR. There are fewer than 250,000 clones in the sample; roughly 75% occur only once, and about 4.6% lies in the top ten. Sequencing input: PBMCs. These receptors came from a young man in good health and CMV-seropositive.

The genes are TRBV7-3 and TRBJ2-7; tentative D call: TRBD2 (6 bases). Germline V gene sequence: CDR1 SGHTA, CDR2 FQGTGA. CDR3 length: 13 amino acids. Trimming removed 5 bases at V and 8 bases at J, with 16 bases between. CDR3 nucleotides: TGTGCCAGCAGCCTTGGGACTGAGTCTAAGCAGTACTTC. It codes for CASSLGTESKQYF.

The J gene is TRBJ2-2, the V gene TRBV9; D is possibly TRBD2 (6 bases). CDR3 length equals 16 residues. Trimming pared 0 bases from V and 5 bases from J, leaving 14 bases between. Germline V CDR1 and CDR2: SGDLS, YYNGEE. This chain's CDR3 is CASSVGAGSPTGELFF. In DNA form, the CDR3 reads TGTGCCAGCAGCGTAGGTGCGGGGTCACCTACCGGGGAGCTGTTTTTT.

This clone was found a few times. This rearrangement joins TRBV5-4 to TRBJ1-1; TRBD1 matches 7 bases. This CDR3 spans 14 amino acids. The V segment lost 4 bases and the J segment 8 bases; nucleotides outside the gene matches: 11. Germline CDR1 and CDR2: SGHNT and YYREEE (reference sequence). The CDR3 protein is CASSGGQTRPEAFF. CDR3 in DNA: TGTGCCAGCAGCGGGGGACAGACGAGGCCCGAAGCTTTCTTT.

The chain joins TRBV11-1 to TRBJ2-1, with 8 positions matching TRBD1. CDR1 SGHAT and CDR2 FQDESV come from the germline V gene (reference sequence). The CDR3 extends over 14 amino acids. With 5 bases clipped from V and 6 bases from J, the junction kept 6 bases outside the gene matches. CDR3 sequence: CASSPGTGFNEQFF. For the CDR3, the DNA is TGTGCCAGCAGCCCCGGGACAGGATTCAATGAGCAGTTCTTC. Variable domain in full (rest from reference TRBV11-1 and TRBJ2-1): EAEVAQSPRYKITEKSQAVAFWCDPISGHATLYWYRQILGQGPELLVQFQDESVVDDSQLPKDRFSAERLKGVDSTLKIQPAELGDSAMYLCASSPGTGFNEQFFGPGTRLTVL.

In this sample, this clone turned up a few times. The V call is TRBV25-1, the J call TRBJ2-5; 7 positions match TRBD1. Germline V lookup: CDR1 MGHDK, CDR2 SYGVNS. V dropped 2 bases and J dropped 5; count of bases not matched to a gene: 8. CDR3 length: 15 residues. The CDR3 region has the DNA TGTGCCAGCAGTGAACCCCAGACAGGGCCGGAGACCCAGTACTTC. It codes for CASSEPQTGPETQYF.

The V and J genes are TRBV6-6 and TRBJ2-7; 9 bases line up with TRBD1. Germline V gives CDR1 MNHNY, CDR2 SVGAGI (reference sequence). CDR3 length: 16 amino acids. J gave up 7 bases and V 0 bases, and 10 bases lay outside the gene matches. CDR3 loop: CASSYSGPGQGGEQYF. CDR3 DNA: TGTGCCAGCAGTTACTCGGGGCCGGGACAGGGCGGGGAGCAGTACTTC.

The sample holds a few counts of this clone. The chain employs TRBV7-3 and TRBJ2-3; the match to TRBD2 covers 12 bases. CDR3 length equals 15 residues. CDR1 and CDR2 (germline): SGHTA, FQGTGA. Trimming took 5 bases from V and 4 from J; bases not matched to a gene: 4. The CDR3 DNA reads TGTGCCAGCAGCGCCTCTAGCGGGAGGGCAGATACGCAGTATTTT. Translating gives CASSASSGRADTQYF.

This clone was recorded a few times. The chain recombines TRBV27 with TRBJ1-2, with TRBD1 matching over 7 bases. The CDR3 spans 14 residues. V shed 4 bases and J 4 bases; nucleotides not matched to a gene: 6. Germline lookup yields CDR1 MNHEY and CDR2 SMNVEV (reference sequence). The CDR3, as DNA: TGTGCCAGCAGTTATAGGACAGGCCTCTATGGCTACACCTTC. Translating it yields CASSYRTGLYGYTF.

This clone has just a few counts. The genes are TRBV28 and TRBJ2-7; 12 bases align to TRBD2. The CDR3 sequence is 19 residues long. V lost 4 bases and J lost 2; bases outside the gene matches: 15. Germline V gene data show CDR1 as MDHEN and CDR2 as SYDVKM. The CDR3 loop is CASSSPPHTGLAGAYEQYF. DNA for the CDR3: TGTGCCAGCAGTTCACCCCCCCATACGGGACTAGCGGGTGCCTACGAGCAGTACTTC.

This sequence joins TRBV7-2 and TRBJ2-7, with TRBD2 matching 10 bases. Looked up from germline, CDR1 is SGHTA and CDR2 is FQGNSA. Germline trimming cut 7 bases from V and 3 bases from J; bases unmatched to any gene: 9. The CDR3 is made up of 15 amino acids. The CDR3 protein is CASNPVAGGSYEQYF. The CDR3 DNA sequence: TGTGCCAGCAACCCCGTAGCGGGAGGCAGCTACGAGCAGTACTTC.

CDR3 sequence: CASSSVDRESETQYF. As DNA, the CDR3 is TGTGCCAGCAGCTCCGTCGACAGGGAATCAGAGACCCAGTACTTC. The chain couples TRBV7-2 to TRBJ2-5; 7 bases fit TRBD1. This CDR3 contains 15 residues. Trimming cost V 4 bases and J 4 bases; bases outside gene matches: 9. Germline assignment: CDR1 SGHTA and CDR2 FQGNSA.

Details on this clone: The junction departs from the called germline gene at one end, perhaps through a read error. The CDR3 reads CASSLGSGGGYEQYF. The CDR3 DNA sequence: TGTGCTAGCAGCTTAGGAAGCGGGGGGGGCTACGAGCAGTACTTC. This chain joins TRBV7-7 and TRBJ2-5; TRBD2 matches 10 bases. The J call is in doubt because the DNA end fits TRBJ2-7 better. The germline gives CDR1 SSHAT, CDR2 FNYEAQ (reference sequence). This CDR3 region has 15 residues.

A few counts support this clone. The genes are TRBV7-8 and TRBJ2-3; D is ambiguous. The CDR3 has 12 amino acids. Trimming left V 5 bases short and J 4 bases short, with 7 bases between. Germline V gives CDR1 SGHVS, CDR2 FQNEAQ. Written as DNA, the CDR3 is TGTGCCAGCAGCCTTATCGCAGATACGCAGTATTTT. Translation: CASSLIADTQYF.

The V gene is TRBV7-6, the J gene TRBJ1-5; 7 nucleotides line up with TRBD1. CDR1 SGHVS and CDR2 FNYEAQ come from the germline V gene. V lost 5 bases and J lost 5; bases outside the gene matches: 3. The CDR3 is 13 residues long. DNA of the CDR3: TGTGCCAGCAGCATCGACAGGGATCAGCCCCAGCATTTT. This encodes CASSIDRDQPQHF.

The chain couples TRBV4-1 to TRBJ1-5, with no clear D. The germline V gene encodes CDR1 MGHRA and CDR2 YSYEKL. The V and J ends lost 0 bases and 3 bases respectively, with 9 bases between them. The CDR3 is 15 amino acids. CDR3 sequence (DNA): TGCGCCAGCAGCCAAGAACCGGGTATCAATCAGCCCCAGCATTTT. It is translated as CASSQEPGINQPQHF.

The rearrangement uses TRBV7-9 and TRBJ1-2, with TRBD1 identical over 7 bases. Germline values: CDR1 SEHNR, CDR2 FQNEAQ (reference sequence). This CDR3 is built from 16 residues. V dropped 1 base and J dropped 4; count of bases not matched to a gene: 9. CDR3 DNA sequence: TGTGCCAGCAGCTTAGGGGGCGCGACAGGGATCTATGGCTACACCTTC. Its protein product is CASSLGGATGIYGYTF.